This TCR beta chain was sequenced during a study of shared clonotypes between healthy human individuals. Replicate PCRs from sorted subsets contained roughly 200 ng DNA, which is 29,000 or so T cell genomes. Some clones are missing from TCRdb's copy, which holds only in-frame ones; the method was immunoSEQ multiplex PCR. The sample has about 1.5 million clones, 95% to 99% seen once. From germline, CDR1 is KGHSH and CDR2 LQKENI. V lost 3 bases, J lost 0 bases, and 5 bases stayed unmatched. This CDR3 contains 16 residues. Comments on this clone: The sample has other DNA sequences that encode this CDR3 too.

The sequenced material came from naive CD4+ T cells sorted from blood. As for subset: CD45RA+ positively selected. The chain combines TRBV18 with TRBJ2-4; 7 positions agree with TRBD1. The clonotype originates from a man aged 25-45 years in good health. CDR3 protein: CASSPPGGLAKNIQYF. The CDR3 DNA follows: TGTGCCAGCTCACCTCCAGGGGGTCTAGCCAAAAACATTCAGTACTTC.